This T cell receptor beta chain was captured in a study of memory CD4+ T cells and cytomegalovirus serostatus. Study as a whole: This sample comes from healthy Belgian adults, 8 to 10 CMV seropositive, approximately 23 seronegative.

Using immunoSEQ multiplex PCR, the repertoire was profiled, and TCRdb retains in-frame clones only, with some absent. The repertoire has 28,000 or so clones, roughly 76% of them found once; the top ten carry around 1.1%. Of note for this clone: No antigen is known for it.

Germline assignment: CDR1 MNHEY and CDR2 SMNVEV (reference sequence). Unmatched junction bases numbered 8, after V lost 5 bases and J lost 2 bases. CDR3 length: 15 residues. The sort gate was single viable CD3+CD4+CD8-CD45RO+ cells for memory CD4+ T cells. CMV serostatus came from serum IgG against pp150, pp28, p38, p52. Regarding the study as a whole: The CMV-associated TCR signature appears largely within the CD4+ memory repertoire. About 40% of the roughly 160 known CMV-associated TCRbeta sequences appeared in CD4+ memory.

This receptor was identified in an adult in good health and CMV-seronegative. This chain links TRBV27 with TRBJ2-5; 7 bases align to TRBD2. The sample comprised memory CD4+ T cells from blood. The CDR3 sequence: CASSPTSRPQETQYF. Written as DNA, the CDR3 is TGTGCCAGCAGTCCGACTAGCAGACCTCAAGAGACCCAGTACTTC.